The next 7 T cell receptor beta chains were all read from a single sample in a study of T cells in Graves' hyperthyroidism and ophthalmopathy. TCR beta CDR3 regions were amplified from RNA. HTBI primers drove first-round RT-PCR of the TCR CDR3. TCRdb called the multiplex PCR reads again in MiXCR, with one record for every CDR3 protein. Of 400,000 to 500,000 distinct CDR3 sequences listed, approximately 13% are singletons. The sequencing sample was made of blood. All receptors derive from a woman younger than 30 with Graves' hyperthyroidism.

The chain joins TRBV20-1 to TRBJ2-1; 8 bases are a match to TRBD2. The germline V gene has CDR1 DFQATT and CDR2 SNEGSKA (reference sequence). Trimming took 6 bases from V and 1 from J; bases not matched to a gene: 8. The length of the CDR3 is 15 residues. CDR3 sequence (DNA): TGCAGTGCCCTAATCCGCGGGAGGTCCTACAATGAGCAGTTCTTC. It yields the protein CSALIRGRSYNEQFF.

Ten or more counts support this clonotype. The rearrangement uses TRBV11-2 and TRBJ2-7; TRBD2 matches at 7 bases. The CDR3 runs 15 residues. Trimming took 2 bases from V and 1 from J; bases not matched to a gene: 5. Germline V lookup: CDR1 SGHAT, CDR2 FQNNGV. In DNA form, the CDR3 reads TGTGCCAGCAGCTTAAGCCTAGCGGTATCCTACGAGCAGTACTTC. Translation: CASSLSLAVSYEQYF. The full variable domain, completed using reference TRBV11-2 and TRBJ2-7, is EAGVAQSPRYKIIEKRQSVAFWCNPISGHATLYWYQQILGQGPKLLIQFQNNGVVDDSQLPKDRFSAERLKGVDSTLKIQPAKLEDSAVYLCASSLSLAVSYEQYFGPGTRLTVT.

This chain joins TRBV6-1 and TRBJ2-7; tentatively, D is TRBD2 (6 bases). Germline V gives CDR1 MNHNS, CDR2 SASEGT. The ends were cut back, 6 bases at V and 7 bases at J, with 28 bases in the middle. There are 17 residues in the CDR3. In DNA, the CDR3 is TGTGCCAGCAGGCTTACACCCAATGGACGCGGGAACGGGGAGCAGTACTTC. Translating gives CASRLTPNGRGNGEQYF.

V gene TRBV9 combines with J gene TRBJ1-2; TRBD1 agrees at 10 bases. This CDR3 has 15 amino acids. Germline V gene sequence: CDR1 SGDLS, CDR2 YYNGEE. V gave up 3 bases and J gave up 5 bases; unmatched junction bases: 7. The CDR3 sequence: CASSARTGGAYGYTF. The CDR3 DNA sequence: TGTGCCAGCAGCGCCCGGACAGGGGGTGCATATGGCTACACCTTC.

J is TRBJ2-5 and V is TRBV11-2, with D perhaps matching TRBD1 or TRBD2 (5 bases each). The V and J ends lost 3 bases and 12 bases respectively, with 14 bases between them. The germline CDR1 and CDR2 sequences are SGHAT and FQNNGV. The CDR3 is 12 residues long. The chain's CDR3 is CASSFPLWDEYF. DNA for the CDR3: TGTGCCAGCAGCTTTCCCCTTTGGGACGAGTACTTC.

There are a few counts of this clonotype. The junction does not match germline at one end; this may be a read error. The gene calls are TRBV20-1 and TRBJ1-4; D is perhaps TRBD1 (5 bases). The CDR3 sequence is 15 residues long. Germline V CDR1 and CDR2: DFQATT, SNEGSKA (reference sequence). The CDR3 here is CSARDRQGSNEKLFF. As DNA, the CDR3 is TGCAGTGCTAGAGATAGGCAGGGTTCTAATGAGAAACTGTTTTTT.

This clonotype has ten or more counts. The genes are TRBV7-2 and TRBJ1-2; 7 nucleotides agree with TRBD1. J was trimmed by 8 bases and V by 3 bases; bases with no gene match: 15. This CDR3 region has 16 residues. Germline V lookup: CDR1 SGHTA, CDR2 FQGNSA. CDR3 sequence reads: CASSLEPLQGFRGYTF. CDR3 nucleotides: TGTGCCAGCAGCTTGGAACCGTTACAGGGGTTTAGAGGCTACACCTTC. The whole variable domain, remainder taken from reference TRBV7-2 and TRBJ1-2, is GAGVSQSPSNKVTEKGKDVELRCDPISGHTALYWYRQSLGQGLEFLIYFQGNSAPDKSGLPSDRFSAERTGGSVSTLTIQRTQQEDSAVYLCASSLEPLQGFRGYTFGSGTRLTVV.